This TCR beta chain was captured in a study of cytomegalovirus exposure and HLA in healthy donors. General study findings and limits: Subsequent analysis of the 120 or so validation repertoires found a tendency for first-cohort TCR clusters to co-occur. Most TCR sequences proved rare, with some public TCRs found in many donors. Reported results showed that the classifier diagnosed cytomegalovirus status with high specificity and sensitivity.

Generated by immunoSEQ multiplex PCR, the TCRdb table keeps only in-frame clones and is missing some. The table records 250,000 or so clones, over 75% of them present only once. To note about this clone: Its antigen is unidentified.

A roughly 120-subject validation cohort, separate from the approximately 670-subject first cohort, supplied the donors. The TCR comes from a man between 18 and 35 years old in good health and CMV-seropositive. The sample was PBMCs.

The CDR3 DNA is TGTGCCAGCAAAGGACAGATCGGCACTGAAGCTTTCTTT. Translation gives CASKGQIGTEAFF. The chain couples TRBV2 to TRBJ1-1, with D possibly being TRBD1 (6 bases). Trimming removed 7 bases from V and 4 bases from J, with 13 bases in between. Germline V gene sequence: CDR1 SNHLY, CDR2 FYNNEI. This CDR3 has 13 amino acids. Full variable domain (outside the CDR3, taken from reference TRBV2 and TRBJ1-1): EPEVTQTPSHQVTQMGQEVILRCVPISNHLYFYWYRQILGQKVEFLVSFYNNEISEKSEIFDDQFSVERPDGSNFTLKIRSTKLEDSAMYFCASKGQIGTEAFFGQGTRLTVV.